The 9 T cell receptor beta chains reported below all come from one sample, sequenced in a study of T cells expressing NK-cell markers. With the 5' RACE reads reprocessed, TCRdb shows one record per CDR3 protein and no DNA. In all, the sample yields about 380,000 distinct CDR3 sequences. Sequenced input: blood T cells: a sorted CD56 or NKG2C T cell subset, CD4+ or CD8+ T cells, or bulk PBMC T cells (not recorded which). The receptors derive from a man between 18 and 69 years old in good health.

The genes are TRBV20-1 and TRBJ2-1; TCRdb gives TRBD1 as the D gene, but with no DNA this cannot be confirmed. The CDR3 covers 12 residues. CDR1 and CDR2 (germline): DFQATT, SNEGSKA (reference sequence). The CDR3 spells CSAAPSYNEQFF.

The CDR3 sequence: CASSGDSDYGYTF. This chain uses TRBV5-1 with TRBJ1-2; checking the TCRdb D call of TRBD1 is not possible without DNA. This CDR3 spans 13 amino acids. Germline-derived CDR1 and CDR2 are SGHRS and YFSETQ.

This chain links TRBV12-3 or TRBV12-4 with TRBJ2-3; the D gene TCRdb calls, TRBD1, cannot be checked with no DNA. The CDR3 loop spans 14 amino acids. The chain's CDR3 is CASSFSLMTDTQYF.

The chain is built from TRBV12-3 or TRBV12-4 and TRBJ1-5. The CDR3 totals 14 residues. The CDR3 is CASSFGASNQPQHF.

V gene TRBV14 combines with J gene TRBJ2-7; lacking DNA, the TRBD1 call made by TCRdb goes unchecked. Germline CDR1 reads SGHDN; CDR2 reads FVKESK. The CDR3 runs 14 residues. Here the CDR3 reads CASSRQGASGEQYF.

This sequence joins TRBV20-1 and TRBJ2-2; the TCRdb call, TRBD1, lacks DNA for checking. This CDR3 contains 15 residues. CDR1 is DFQATT and CDR2 is SNEGSKA in the germline V gene (reference sequence). CDR3 amino acids: CSARKQGLNTGELFF.

The genes are TRBV6-1 and TRBJ2-7; TCRdb designates TRBD1, a call that cannot be tested without DNA. Germline V gives CDR1 MNHNS, CDR2 SASEGT. This CDR3 has 13 amino acids. CDR3 region: CASSQGSVYEQYF.

The rearrangement joins TRBV18 to TRBJ2-1; checking the TCRdb D call of TRBD2 is not possible without DNA. CDR1 KGHSH and CDR2 LQKENI come from the germline V gene. CDR3 length: 15 amino acids. CDR3 sequence reads: CASSPHALAYNEQFF.

V gene TRBV15 combines with J gene TRBJ2-3; with no DNA, the TCRdb D assignment of TRBD1 cannot be verified. The CDR3 contains 12 residues. The V gene's germline CDR1 is LNHNV and CDR2 YYDKDF (reference sequence). Here the CDR3 reads CATRDRGDTQYF.